The sequence of this T cell receptor beta chain was determined in a study of blood T cell repertoires in COVID-19. On the study more broadly: COVID-19 samples collected from the United States, Italy and Spain covered acute and convalescent phases. From T cells, B-cell-depleted T cells, or PBMCs came the material, which was cDNA or gDNA.

Germline V gene lookup returns CDR1 SGHTA and CDR2 FQGNSA. This CDR3 region has 15 residues. The V gene end was trimmed by 5 bases and the J gene end by 8 bases; junction bases not matched to a gene: 9. In the study's own analysis: Estimates of nucleated cell counts were drawn from the amplification of reference gene primers. Repertoires were generated with immunoSEQ multiplex PCR, while TCRdb's copy carries only in-frame clones and drops some. V and J calls and clone size are those listed in that table; D and trimming were worked out from the DNA. Of some 97,000 clones detected, 90% appear once; the ten largest clones hold 1.7%.

The J gene is TRBJ1-6, the V gene TRBV7-2; 7 bases are shared with TRBD1. The TCR sequence derives from a man between 60 and 75 years old with acute or convalescent COVID-19. The source material was peripheral blood. For the CDR3, the DNA is TGTGCCAGCAGCCCCGGCGGGACAGTCCATTCACCCCTCCACTTT. It yields the protein CASSPGGTVHSPLHF. The complete variable domain, with remaining parts taken from reference TRBV7-2 and TRBJ1-6, reads GAGVSQSPSNKVTEKGKDVELRCDPISGHTALYWYRQSLGQGLEFLIYFQGNSAPDKSGLPSDRFSAERTGGSVSTLTIQRTQQEDSAVYLCASSPGGTVHSPLHFGNGTRLTVT.